One sample yielded the 15 T cell receptor beta chains listed below, sequenced in a study of blood T cell repertoires in COVID-19. Assay: immunoSEQ multiplex PCR; the TCRdb copy retains only in-frame clones and omits some. The table lists a few hundred thousand clones, 88% of them singletons. Sequencing was done on a sample of peripheral blood. These receptor sequences come from a man aged 60-69 years who had recovered from COVID-19.

This chain connects TRBV4-2 to TRBJ2-5; 7 bases are shared with TRBD2. With V trimmed by 1 base and J by 2 bases, 4 bases remained unmatched. This CDR3 is 15 amino acids long. From germline, CDR1 is LGHNA and CDR2 YNFKEQ. The CDR3 spells CASSQGSSGQETQYF. In nucleotides, the CDR3 is TGTGCCAGCAGCCAAGGGTCTAGCGGACAAGAGACCCAGTACTTC.

Comments on this clone: Different DNA sequences within this sample yield the same CDR3. The chain is built from TRBV19 and TRBJ1-1, with 8 bases lining up with TRBD1. CDR3 length: 14 residues. Germline trimming cut 2 bases from V and 5 bases from J; bases unmatched to any gene: 4. From germline, CDR1 is LNHDA and CDR2 SQIVND (reference sequence). The CDR3 here is CASSIQGARTEAFF. The CDR3 region has the DNA TGTGCCAGTAGTATACAGGGGGCGAGAACTGAAGCTTTCTTT. Supplemented by reference TRBV19 and TRBJ1-1, the full variable domain reads DGGITQSPKYLFRKEGQNVTLSCEQNLNHDAMYWYRQDPGQGLRLIYYSQIVNDFQKGDIAEGYSVSREKKESFPLTVTSAQKNPTAFYLCASSIQGARTEAFFGQGTRLTVV.

The chain is built from TRBV18 and TRBJ2-7; 12 nucleotides line up with TRBD2. Germline trimming cut 3 bases from V and 3 bases from J; bases unmatched to any gene: 3. Germline V gene lookup returns CDR1 KGHSH and CDR2 LQKENI. The CDR3 spans 15 residues. CDR3 protein: CASSPPGLAGYEQYF. The CDR3 bases are TGTGCCAGCTCACCTCCGGGACTAGCGGGCTACGAGCAGTACTTC.

The chain employs TRBV7-2 and TRBJ1-6; D uncertain. V lost 5 bases and J 0 bases, leaving 11 bases between the germline ends. Germline loops: CDR1 SGHTA, CDR2 FQGNSA. CDR3 length equals 16 residues. This CDR3 reads CASSIRGGSYNSPLHF. For the CDR3, the DNA is TGTGCCAGCAGCATCCGAGGAGGCTCCTATAATTCACCCCTCCACTTT. The full variable domain, in which reference TRBV7-2 and TRBJ1-6 provide the parts outside the CDR3, is GAGVSQSPSNKVTEKGKDVELRCDPISGHTALYWYRQSLGQGLEFLIYFQGNSAPDKSGLPSDRFSAERTGGSVSTLTIQRTQQEDSAVYLCASSIRGGSYNSPLHFGNGTRLTVT.

The chain carries TRBV11-2 and TRBJ1-2; D is ambiguous. V lost 4 bases and J 4 bases, leaving 10 bases between the germline ends. CDR1 is SGHAT, CDR2 FQNNGV, per germline. The CDR3 consists of 13 residues. CDR3 nucleotide sequence: TGTGCCAGCAGCTCGGAGGGCCCCTATGGCTACACCTTC. Residues: CASSSEGPYGYTF.

The chain recombines TRBV19 with TRBJ2-7; the D gene is possibly TRBD2 (6 bases). Germline CDR1 and CDR2: LNHDA and SQIVND (reference sequence). This CDR3 contains 13 residues. The V end was cut by 10 bases, the J end by 0 bases, with 13 bases between. The CDR3 nucleotides read TGTGCCACCCGTGGGGGGTCCTCCTACGAGCAGTACTTC. This gives the protein CATRGGSSYEQYF.

The CDR3 here is CASSTGTEQETQYF. The CDR3 DNA follows: TGTGCCAGCAGTACGGGGACAGAACAAGAGACCCAGTACTTC. This chain uses TRBV6-5 with TRBJ2-5, with 7 positions matching TRBD1. After removal of 5 bases from V and 2 bases from J, the junction contained 5 bases not matched to a gene. The CDR3 extends over 14 amino acids. Germline V gene data show CDR1 as MNHEY and CDR2 as SVGAGI.

The CDR3 is CASSSSGGVEQYF. As DNA, the CDR3 is TGTGCCAGCAGCTCCTCCGGGGGAGTCGAGCAGTACTTC. The rearrangement joins TRBV4-2 to TRBJ2-7; D possibly corresponds to TRBD2 (6 bases). Germline assignment: CDR1 LGHNA and CDR2 YNFKEQ. The CDR3 length is 13 residues. Trimming took off 5 bases at V and 6 bases at J, with 14 bases between the two ends.

The sample holds one count of this clone. J is TRBJ1-3 and V is TRBV4-1; D is ambiguous. Germline lookup yields CDR1 MGHRA and CDR2 YSYEKL. CDR3 length equals 17 residues. V shed 3 bases and J shed 5 bases, with 20 bases lying between them. The CDR3 bases are TGCGCCAGCAGCCATGCCTGGGAGCAGTCGCGGCGAAACACCATATATTTT. Its translation is CASSHAWEQSRRNTIYF.

The V gene is TRBV9, the J gene TRBJ2-7; 7 positions agree with TRBD1. There are 15 residues in the CDR3. Losses at the gene ends were 3 bases for V and 4 bases for J; bases not matched to a gene: 10. Germline-derived CDR1 and CDR2 are SGDLS and YYNGEE. The CDR3 sequence: CASSAMTGTEYEQYF. CDR3 nucleotides: TGTGCCAGCAGCGCAATGACCGGGACAGAGTACGAGCAGTACTTC. Full variable domain (missing parts from reference TRBV9 and TRBJ2-7): DSGVTQTPKHLITATGQRVTLRCSPRSGDLSVYWYQQSLDQGLQFLIQYYNGEERAKGNILERFSAQQFPDLHSELNLSSLELGDSALYFCASSAMTGTEYEQYFGPGTRLTVT.

The rearrangement uses TRBV7-9 and TRBJ2-2; TRBD2 aligns across 13 bases. The CDR3 runs 19 residues. Trimming at V came to 5 bases and at J to 10 bases, leaving 19 bases not matched to a gene. Germline lookup yields CDR1 SEHNR and CDR2 FQNEAQ (reference sequence). The CDR3 sequence is CASSPPWPLTSGGAEELFF. The CDR3 nucleotides read TGTGCCAGCAGCCCGCCCTGGCCCCTTACTAGCGGGGGGGCCGAGGAGCTGTTTTTT. Supplemented by reference TRBV7-9 and TRBJ2-2, the full variable domain reads DTGVSQNPRHKITKRGQNVTFRCDPISEHNRLYWYRQTLGQGPEFLTYFQNEAQLEKSRLLSDRFSAERPKGSFSTLEIQRTEQGDSAMYLCASSPPWPLTSGGAEELFFGEGSRLTVL.

There are a few counts of this clone. This rearrangement joins TRBV15 to TRBJ2-6; the D gene is possibly TRBD2 (6 bases). Trimming cost V 4 bases and J 1 base, with 11 bases left between them. CDR1 and CDR2 from the germline V gene are LNHNV and YYDKDF (reference sequence). The CDR3 loop spans 16 amino acids. CDR3 residues: CATSKRRGSGANVLTF. In DNA, the CDR3 is TGTGCCACCAGCAAGCGGAGGGGATCTGGGGCCAACGTCCTGACTTTC.

V gene TRBV6-6 combines with J gene TRBJ1-1; the D is unclear. Trimming stripped 5 bases from V and 4 bases from J, with 17 bases between. Germline V gives CDR1 MNHNY, CDR2 SVGAGI (reference sequence). This CDR3 has 15 amino acids. The CDR3, as DNA: TGTGCCAGCAGTACTTCATCCCTTTCTGGCACTGAAGCTTTCTTT. Protein sequence: CASSTSSLSGTEAFF.

V usage is TRBV6-2 or TRBV6-3 and J usage is TRBJ1-3; a possible D gene is TRBD1 (5 bases). This CDR3 comprises 17 residues. The V end lost 2 bases, the J end lost 5 bases, and 19 bases lay between the germline ends. CDR1 is MNHEY, CDR2 SVGEGT, per germline. CDR3 nucleotide sequence: TGTGCCAGCAGTTACACGATCGGCGGAACAGGTAGAAACACCATATATTTT. Translation gives CASSYTIGGTGRNTIYF.

As to this clone: Other DNA sequences within the sample encode an identical CDR3. CDR3 bases: TGTGCCTGGAGGCGCGGGAACACTGAAGCTTTCTTT. It is translated as CAWRRGNTEAFF. The rearrangement joins TRBV30 to TRBJ1-1; D call uncertain. The CDR3 loop spans 12 amino acids. V was shortened by 3 bases and J by 1 base, with 6 bases between the two germline ends. Germline V gene lookup returns CDR1 GTSNPN and CDR2 SVGIG (reference sequence).